One and the same sample provided the 21 T cell receptor beta chains below, sequenced in a study of Ad26.COV2.S vaccination and SARS-CoV-2 variants. The treatment was: roughly 18 received Ad26.COV2.S at low or high dose, single or two shots; roughly five received placebo; per-sample allocation not given. Collection of the samples took place on day 63 after the first injection of vaccine or placebo. Repertoires were generated with immunoSEQ multiplex PCR, while TCRdb's copy carries only in-frame clones and drops some. This sample has approximately 400,000 clones; 80% to 90% occur once, and the top ten carry roughly 3.3%. Sample: peripheral blood, taken in a trial of Ad26.COV2.S vaccine versus placebo. The receptors originated from a person between 18 and 65 years old who received the Ad26.COV2.S COVID-19 vaccine or a placebo.

V gene TRBV9 combines with J gene TRBJ2-5; 8 bases are shared with TRBD2. V lost 2 bases to trimming and J lost 5 bases; unmatched junction nucleotides: 5. Germline V gives CDR1 SGDLS, CDR2 YYNGEE. This CDR3 is built from 14 residues. CDR3 residues: CASSVSGVAETQYF. The CDR3 DNA reads TGTGCCAGCAGCGTTAGCGGGGTAGCGGAGACCCAGTACTTC.

The rearrangement links TRBV10-3 to TRBJ2-1, with D possibly being TRBD2 (5 bases). Germline CDR1 ENHRY, CDR2 SYGVKD. The CDR3 totals 18 residues. Trimming stripped 0 bases from V and 5 bases from J, with 20 bases between. CDR3 DNA: TGTGCCATCAGTGAGTCGCGCCCCGGGATCCCGGAGAACAATGAGCAGTTCTTC. Translation gives CAISESRPGIPENNEQFF.

V and J are TRBV5-4 and TRBJ1-1; weak D call: TRBD1 (6 bases). Per the germline V gene, CDR1 is SGHNT and CDR2 is YYREEE (reference sequence). V lost 2 bases, J lost 2 bases, and 10 bases lay in between. The CDR3 is made up of 14 amino acids. DNA of the CDR3: TGTGCCAGCAGCTTACAGGGAACTAACACTGAAGCTTTCTTT. Translated, it gives CASSLQGTNTEAFF.

This clone has only one observation. This chain joins TRBV7-9 and TRBJ1-6; 7 nucleotides agree with TRBD1. There are 15 residues in the CDR3. Germline CDR1 SEHNR, CDR2 FQNEAQ (reference sequence). Unmatched junction bases numbered 8, after V lost 3 bases and J lost 9 bases. CDR3 sequence: CASSLEDRNSSPLHF. CDR3 DNA: TGTGCCAGCAGCTTGGAGGACAGGAATAGTTCACCCCTCCACTTT.

The chain employs TRBV19 and TRBJ1-6; 7 positions agree with TRBD1. This CDR3 contains 14 residues. Germline V gives CDR1 LNHDA, CDR2 SQIVND (reference sequence). V dropped 7 bases and J dropped 6; count of bases not matched to a gene: 6. This CDR3 reads CASTLGQINSPLHF. In DNA, the CDR3 is TGTGCCAGTACCCTGGGACAGATTAATTCACCCCTCCACTTT. Together with reference TRBV19 and TRBJ1-6, the CDR3 gives the full variable domain: DGGITQSPKYLFRKEGQNVTLSCEQNLNHDAMYWYRQDPGQGLRLIYYSQIVNDFQKGDIAEGYSVSREKKESFPLTVTSAQKNPTAFYLCASTLGQINSPLHFGNGTRLTVT.

The genes are TRBV5-5 and TRBJ2-5; unclear D gene. In germline, CDR1 is SGHKS, CDR2 YYEKEE (reference sequence). Trimming left V 6 bases short and J 5 bases short, with 14 bases between. This CDR3 comprises 13 residues. Written as DNA, the CDR3 is TGTGCCAGCATGGTGGGATTATGGGAGACCCAGTACTTC. Protein: CASMVGLWETQYF.

This chain uses TRBV30 with TRBJ1-1; 7 nucleotides line up with TRBD1. Germline trimming cut 2 bases from V and 0 bases from J; bases unmatched to any gene: 9. The CDR3 runs 16 residues. CDR1 and CDR2 (germline): GTSNPN, SVGIG (reference sequence). The CDR3 DNA reads as TGTGCCTGGAGTCGACCAGGGGGAGCCTTGAACACTGAAGCTTTCTTT. Encoded protein: CAWSRPGGALNTEAFF.

The chain couples TRBV7-2 to TRBJ2-4, with 11 nucleotides matching TRBD2. The CDR3 has 13 residues. The germline V gene encodes CDR1 SGHTA and CDR2 FQGNSA. Trimming at V came to 7 bases and at J to 15 bases, leaving 11 bases not matched to a gene. The CDR3 sequence is CASTLTSGSVRYF. The CDR3 DNA sequence: TGTGCCAGCACCCTCACTAGCGGGAGTGTTCGGTACTTC.

The CDR3 nucleotides read TGTGCCAGCAGCTTCGGGTCGGAGCTGTTTTTT. It encodes CASSFGSELFF. The chain couples TRBV11-2 to TRBJ2-2; D gene unclear. Germline V gene data show CDR1 as SGHAT and CDR2 as FQNNGV. V was pared by 3 bases and J by 10 bases, with 6 bases between. This CDR3 spans 11 amino acids.

V usage is TRBV24-1 and J usage is TRBJ2-3; 9 nucleotides agree with TRBD1. The CDR3 contains 16 residues. Germline trimming cut 9 bases from V and 3 bases from J; bases unmatched to any gene: 12. Germline-derived CDR1 and CDR2 are KGHDR and SFDVKD. CDR3 in DNA: TGTGCCACCGGCGATACCGGGACAGGGAAGACAGATACGCAGTATTTT. As protein: CATGDTGTGKTDTQYF.

The chain carries TRBV5-4 and TRBJ1-1; D is undetermined. The CDR3 contains 13 residues. Deletions cut 2 bases from V and 4 bases from J, with 9 bases between. Germline CDR1 SGHNT, CDR2 YYREEE (reference sequence). CDR3: CASSFSRSTEAFF. CDR3 bases: TGTGCCAGCAGCTTTTCTCGAAGCACTGAAGCTTTCTTT.

This chain uses TRBV7-9 with TRBJ2-1, with D perhaps matching TRBD2 (7 bases). In germline, CDR1 is SEHNR, CDR2 FQNEAQ (reference sequence). The CDR3 length is 17 residues. Trimming removed 5 bases from V and 9 bases from J, with 26 bases in between. CDR3 protein: CASSPERGGSLASEQFF. The CDR3 DNA reads as TGTGCCAGCAGCCCTGAAAGGGGGGGCTCTTTGGCGAGTGAGCAGTTCTTC.

V gene TRBV20-1 combines with J gene TRBJ2-1, with TRBD2 identical over 9 bases. Germline loops: CDR1 DFQATT, CDR2 SNEGSKA (reference sequence). After removal of 6 bases from V and 8 bases from J, the junction contained 2 bases not matched to a gene. The CDR3 is 11 residues long. CDR3 coding DNA: TGCAGTGCGGGACTAGCTGATGAGCAGTTCTTC. This sequence encodes CSAGLADEQFF.

The chain joins TRBV24-1 to TRBJ2-7, with 9 bases that match TRBD2. The trim removed 7 bases at V and 7 bases at J, leaving 7 bases unmatched. The CDR3 has 13 amino acids. Germline V gene lookup returns CDR1 KGHDR and CDR2 SFDVKD. CDR3 sequence reads: CATSAGLAVEQYF. CDR3 coding DNA: TGTGCCACCAGCGCGGGACTAGCAGTAGAGCAGTACTTC.

The chain joins TRBV4-1 to TRBJ2-7; no reliable D call. This CDR3 has 13 residues. V gave up 1 base and J gave up 6 bases, with 10 bases separating them. Germline lookup yields CDR1 MGHRA and CDR2 YSYEKL. CDR3 DNA: TGCGCCAGCAGCCAAGTAGTCGCCATCGAGCAGTACTTC. It yields the protein CASSQVVAIEQYF.

This chain uses TRBV11-2 with TRBJ2-1; D is uncertain. This CDR3 is 15 amino acids long. Germline V lookup: CDR1 SGHAT, CDR2 FQNNGV. Trimming took off 1 base at V and 8 bases at J, with 15 bases between the two ends. This CDR3 reads CASSLALFDLHEQFF. CDR3 DNA: TGTGCCAGCAGCTTAGCGCTTTTTGATTTGCATGAGCAGTTCTTC.

This clone was observed once. This chain joins TRBV7-2 and TRBJ1-2, with a tentative D call TRBD1 (6 bases). The CDR3 spans 14 residues. Germline-derived CDR1 and CDR2 are SGHTA and FQGNSA. With 3 bases removed from V and 6 bases from J, the gap between germline ends came to 14 bases. The CDR3 region has the DNA TGTGCCAGCAGCTTGAGGGGGGTCAATCATGGCTACACCTTC. Translating it yields CASSLRGVNHGYTF.

The gene calls are TRBV5-1 and TRBJ1-2, with D perhaps matching TRBD1 (6 bases). The CDR3 totals 17 residues. Germline CDR1 SGHRS, CDR2 YFSETQ. The germline V and J ends were trimmed by 4 bases and 2 bases, with 21 bases remaining between them. The CDR3 loop reads CASSQNPSRGENYGYTF. The DNA of the CDR3 is TGCGCCAGCAGCCAAAACCCTTCCAGGGGTGAGAACTATGGCTACACCTTC.

The chain links TRBV3-1 (or the pseudogene TRBV3-2) to TRBJ2-7, with a weak D call TRBD1 (5 bases). Germline V gene sequence: CDR1 LGHDT, CDR2 YNNKEL (reference sequence). V dropped 0 bases and J dropped 2 bases, with 8 bases sitting between them. CDR3 size: 14 residues. The chain's CDR3 is CASSQEGAAYEQYF. CDR3 in DNA: TGTGCCAGCAGCCAAGAAGGGGCCGCCTACGAGCAGTACTTC.

The rearrangement links TRBV18 to TRBJ2-7, with 8 bases fitting TRBD2. The CDR3 consists of 14 residues. Germline V CDR1 and CDR2: KGHSH, LQKENI. V lost 3 bases and J lost 2; bases outside the gene matches: 3. Here the CDR3 DNA reads TGTGCCAGCTCACCCACGGGGGGGGCCTACGAGCAGTACTTC. It encodes CASSPTGGAYEQYF.

The CDR3 DNA is TGTGCCGTCGAGGACAGGGTATCCTACGAGCAGTACTTC. Amino acids: CAVEDRVSYEQYF. The chain links TRBV6-5 to TRBJ2-7; 8 bases align to TRBD1. J was trimmed by 1 base and V by 11 bases; bases with no gene match: 7. The CDR3 extends over 13 amino acids. Germline V lookup: CDR1 MNHEY, CDR2 SVGAGI.